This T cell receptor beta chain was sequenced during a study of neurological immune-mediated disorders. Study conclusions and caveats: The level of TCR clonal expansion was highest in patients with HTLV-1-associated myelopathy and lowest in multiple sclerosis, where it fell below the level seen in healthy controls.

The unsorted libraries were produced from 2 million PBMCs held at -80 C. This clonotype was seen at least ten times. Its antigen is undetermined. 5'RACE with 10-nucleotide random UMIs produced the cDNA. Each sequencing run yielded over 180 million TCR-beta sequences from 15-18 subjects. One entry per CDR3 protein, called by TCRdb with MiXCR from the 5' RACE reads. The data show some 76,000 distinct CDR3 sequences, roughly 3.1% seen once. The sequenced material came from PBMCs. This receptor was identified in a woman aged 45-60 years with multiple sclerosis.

The CDR3 loop reads CASRANREGEKLFF. DNA for the CDR3: TGTGCCAGTCGGGCTAACAGGGAAGGCGAAAAACTGTTTTTT. This chain joins TRBV12-3 or TRBV12-4 and TRBJ1-4, with a possible D match to TRBD1 (6 bases). The CDR3 covers 14 residues. The ends were cut back, 9 bases at V and 8 bases at J, with 19 bases in the middle.